What follows are 10 T cell receptor beta chains derived from one specimen sequenced in a study of glioma-infiltrating T cells (dated by TCRdb to 2015 to 2016). Instrument on record: Illumina MiSeq. TCR alpha and beta CDR3 regions were amplified with the iRepertoire nested amplicon-rescue multiplex PCR (arm-PCR) platform from RNA. The public reads were quality trimmed at Q25 with fastp and then assembled into clones with MiXCR by TCRdb, keeping productive beta chains. Each entry is one CDR3 protein sequence, shown with its most common DNA and genes. In this sample the table shows around 100,000 distinct CDR3 sequences, around 29% of which occur a single time. 40% to 45% of the sample lies in the top ten. Sequenced: glioma tissue, nonneoplastic brain tissue, or PBMCs (not recorded which). Source of these receptors: a human donor with low-grade glioma or glioblastoma, undergoing nonglioma brain surgery, or in good health (not recorded which).

Comments on this clonotype: At one of its ends the junction is not consistent with the germline gene, which may arise from a read error. The chain carries TRBV2 and TRBJ1-1; D perhaps matches TRBD1 (5 bases). From germline, CDR1 is SNHLY and CDR2 FYNNEI. The CDR3 is 13 residues long. The DNA for the CDR3 is TGTGCCACTACGAAGACAGTGAACAATGAAGCTTTCTTT. It codes for CATTKTVNNEAFF.

About this clonotype itself: Because the CDR3 is missing its conserved closing phenylalanine or tryptophan, this is likely a read error. The chain uses TRBV6-1 and TRBJ2-1; 7 bases are a match to TRBD1. V lost 7 bases to trimming and J lost 2 bases; unmatched junction nucleotides: 5. CDR3 size: 14 residues. Germline CDR1 MNHNS, CDR2 SASEGT. The CDR3 DNA reads TGTGCCAGCATTCAGGGGGAACCCTACAATGAGCAGTTCCTC. The encoded protein is CASIQGEPYNEQFL.

At least ten counts were recorded for this clonotype. The chain employs TRBV7-2 and TRBJ2-1; 16 nucleotides match TRBD2. In germline, CDR1 is SGHTA, CDR2 FQGNSA. V shed 4 bases, J shed 12 bases, and the junction held 6 bases outside the gene matches. The CDR3 loop spans 15 amino acids. The CDR3 coding sequence is TGTGCCAGCAGCTCCGGGGGACTAGCGGGGGGGCTGCAGTTCTTC. Translated: CASSSGGLAGGLQFF.

Remarks on this clonotype: A much larger clone lies one base from this, so it may be a read error. V gene TRBV7-6 combines with J gene TRBJ2-3, with D perhaps matching TRBD1 (7 bases). CDR3 length: 14 residues. The V gene's germline CDR1 is SGHVS and CDR2 FNYEAQ. The CDR3 DNA is TGTGCCAGCAGTTATCAGGGGAGGACAGGTACGCAGTATTTT. This translates into CASSYQGRTGTQYF.

This clonotype was detected many times. The V gene is TRBV4-2, the J gene TRBJ1-2; TRBD1 is a possible D gene (5 bases). The CDR3 contains 14 residues. Trimming shortened V by 0 bases and J by 3 bases, and 8 bases separated the two germline ends. CDR1 LGHNA and CDR2 YNFKEQ come from the germline V gene. CDR3 sequence reads: CASSQEGTDYGYTF. CDR3 coding DNA: TGTGCCAGCAGCCAAGAAGGGACGGACTATGGCTACACCTTC.

This clonotype was recorded many times. The chain is built from TRBV6-6 and TRBJ2-3; no clear D. CDR3 length equals 13 residues. The germline V gene encodes CDR1 MNHNY and CDR2 SVGAGI (reference sequence). V shed 1 base and J shed 2 bases, with 4 bases lying between them. The DNA for the CDR3 is TGTGCCAGCAGTTACTTCCCCACAGATACGCAGTATTTT. It encodes CASSYFPTDTQYF.

The chain links TRBV19 to TRBJ1-2; a possible D gene is TRBD1 (5 bases). The CDR3 has 13 amino acids. Trimming took 9 bases from V and 4 from J, leaving 15 bases between them. Per the germline V gene, CDR1 is LNHDA and CDR2 is SQIVND (reference sequence). CDR3 DNA: TGTGCCAGCGCCCCGCCCGGGACCTATGGCTACACCTTC. Its translation: CASAPPGTYGYTF.

This clonotype was picked up a small number of times. V usage is TRBV29-1 and J usage is TRBJ1-5; D ambiguous. V lost 6 bases and J 0 bases, leaving 6 bases between the germline ends. Germline assignment: CDR1 SQVTM and CDR2 ANQGSEA. The CDR3 has 12 residues. CDR3 protein: CSVSDSNQPQHF. CDR3 sequence (DNA): TGCAGCGTGTCAGATAGCAATCAGCCCCAGCATTTT.

This clonotype was seen ten or more times. This rearrangement joins TRBV6-2 or TRBV6-3 to TRBJ1-1, with TRBD1 matching 12 bases. This CDR3 comprises 18 residues. Germline CDR1 and CDR2: MNHEY and SVGEGT. The ends lost 1 base at V and 1 base at J; junction bases unmatched: 7. The CDR3 DNA reads as TGTGCCAGCAGTTACTACGGGACAGGGGGCGCGAGGAACACTGAAGCTTTCTTT. It yields the protein CASSYYGTGGARNTEAFF.

This clonotype has at least ten counts. The chain couples TRBV19 to TRBJ1-5; no reliable D call. Deletions cut 2 bases from V and 9 bases from J, with 17 bases between. This CDR3 contains 15 residues. CDR1 is LNHDA and CDR2 is SQIVND in the germline V gene (reference sequence). The CDR3 DNA sequence: TGTGCCAGTAGTATAATGTCCGGGAGCGGTTGGCCCCAGCATTTT. Protein product: CASSIMSGSGWPQHF.